This TCR beta chain was identified during a study of naive and memory T cell subsets (TCRdb year 2017). For context, the study as a whole: The study applied an open-source, UMI-based TCR alpha and beta sequencing pipeline to sorted naive and memory peripheral blood T cell subsets. The results of the functional CMV T cell responses matched the IgG serology results in every case. RNA was DNase-treated and reverse transcribed with TCR constant-region primers, mostly using SuperScript III.

From the second PCR step on, the TCR alpha and beta chain libraries were amplified in separate reactions. The CMV status of each donor was determined by measuring IFNgamma production from CD4+ T cells after fresh PBMCs had been stimulated overnight with CMV viral lysate. Using Miltenyi beads, CD4 T cells were first positively selected, and CD8 T cells were then positively selected from the CD4-negative fraction. After staining for CD3, CD4, CD8, CD45RA, CD27 and a live/dead dye, cells were sorted on a BD Aria II into four subsets based on CD45RA and CD27. Blood was obtained from three healthy volunteers, and the blood from each volunteer was fractionated into CD4 and CD8 T cells and subsequently into four differentiation subsets. Approximately 120 ml of peripheral blood was taken from each donor, and PBMC were separated by density-gradient centrifugation on Ficoll-Paque PLUS. Sorted cells were lysed in RLT buffer, and RNA was extracted with a Qiagen RNeasy kit and stored at -80°C.

Summary of the overall study and its limitations: A clonotype was defined as a single alpha or beta chain sequence rather than as a paired alpha/beta receptor. RNA-based TCR counts may be affected by expression changes linked to T cell activation and differentiation. A power law was followed by TCR abundance, with an exponent that differed between naive and memory subsets but was consistent across the three individuals. No ground truth was available to validate the repertoire findings for the naive and memory subsets. Gini index rose and Shannon and inverse Simpson diversity fell from naive through CM, EM and EMRA in both CD4 and CD8 cells. Following error correction, more than 95% of naive TCR sequences occurred only once, which made naive abundance distributions much steeper than those of memory subsets.

Turning to this clonotype: The clone's antigen remains unknown. Base qualities were left out, and no much larger clone turns up one base away.

CDR1 MDHEN and CDR2 SYDVKM were looked up in the germline V gene. The CDR3 starts with the cysteine, ends with the phenylalanine, and has 14 residues. Left in the record is the CDR3 DNA by itself, 42 bases read in frame from the first base. Relative to germline, V is 3 bases shorter and J is 4 bases shorter, with 13 bases between their ends. The library was prepared using UMI-ligation and nested PCR. To cover both TRBC1 and TRBC2, the beta constant-region primer consisted of an equimolar mix of two oligonucleotides. A single-stranded oligonucleotide bearing the SP2 primer plus a 12-nucleotide UMI was ligated onto the 3' end of the cDNA by T4 RNA ligase 1. The ligated cDNA went through four rounds of PCR with nested alpha and beta constant-region primers together with the SP2 primer. Incubation of the ligation reaction was carried out at 16 degrees C for about 18-25 hours. PCR2 was typically run as a SYBR Green qPCR and stopped at a predetermined threshold to prevent over-amplification. Every purification after the first one was done using Agencourt AMPure XP magnetic beads. Libraries were quantified by Qubit and checked on a TapeStation, where a main peak was expected near 650 bp. The pooled libraries were sequenced on an Illumina MiSeq using v2 2x251 paired-end kits, which usually yielded roughly 0.95-2.1 million reads per sample. Each sample was pooled at 4 to 5 nM, and roughly 4.5-7.5% PhiX was included to help cluster recognition. The study's own analysis went as follows. V and J genes were assigned to Demultiplexor-processed FASTQ reads by Decombinator through tag matching, with a single base-pair mismatch being allowed. Collapsinator used UMIs to correct both sequencing errors and frequency errors arising from PCR heterogeneity. TCRs were translated and CDR3s were extracted from the conserved cysteine to the FGXG phenylalanine by CDR3Translator, with non-productive sequences being flagged. Gini, Shannon entropy and inverse Simpson indices were computed after subsampling the repertoires to the same number of UMI-defined TCRs. Clonotype abundance distributions were fitted to a power law by maximum likelihood within the linear range. On one naive CD8 sample, the pipeline and MIGEC gave similar UMI counts, unique TCR numbers and clonal distributions. Repertoires were searched for approximately 7,000 CMV-associated CDR3 sequences compiled from VDJdb and a published dataset. TCRdb applied fastp at Q25 and MiXCR to the public reads, then kept only in-frame beta chains. Each CDR3 protein appears once, grouped with its most common genes and DNA. TCRdb, not the original authors, processed these V and J calls. The sample data list 75,000 to 85,000 distinct CDR3 sequences, and about 12% of these were observed just once. Clones ranked in the top ten supply 0.9% to 1% of the sample.

The sequence was collected from a human donor in good health. The sample was central memory CD4+ T cells from blood. Per the publication, the cell subset or site label means: central memory, CD45RA- CD27+. The rearranged segments are TRBV28 and TRBJ2-7; a tentative D call is TRBD1 (5 bases match). The nucleotides are TGTGCCAGCAGTTTTGGAGACAGACTTTACGAGCAGTACTTC. This is translated as CASSFGDRLYEQYF.